The 29 T cell receptor beta chains below were found in one sample sequenced in a study of CD8 T cells in Susac syndrome. It was with random hexamers that about 0.45 to 1 ug RNA was reverse transcribed. TCRdb re-called the immunoSEQ multiplex PCR reads with MiXCR, one entry per CDR3 protein. The sample lists under 85,000 distinct CDR3 sequences, approximately 93% seen once, with 0.4% to 0.55% in the top ten. Sequencing used CD8+ T cells from PBMCs. The receptors originated from a human donor with Susac syndrome.

The chain employs TRBV12-3 or TRBV12-4 and TRBJ1-5, with D perhaps matching TRBD1 (5 bases). The V and J ends lost 3 bases and 5 bases respectively, with 11 bases between them. This CDR3 spans 14 amino acids. The CDR3 sequence: CASSFLDNYQPQHF. The CDR3 DNA is TGTGCCAGCAGTTTCCTGGACAACTATCAGCCCCAGCATTTT.

The chain has TRBV6-5 and TRBJ1-2, with a weak D call TRBD1 (5 bases). The CDR3 is 15 amino acids. The V end was cut by 2 bases, the J end by 4 bases, with 14 bases between. Germline V lookup: CDR1 MNHEY, CDR2 SVGAGI. CDR3 in DNA: TGTGCCAGCAGTTACAGTACGGGGGGAACCTATGGCTACACCTTC. Amino acids: CASSYSTGGTYGYTF.

The J gene is TRBJ2-1, the V gene TRBV9, with D maybe TRBD2 (5 bases). In germline, CDR1 is SGDLS, CDR2 YYNGEE. The CDR3 runs 13 residues. Between the trimmed V and J ends, which lost 6 bases and 10 bases, there was a span of 17 bases. The CDR3 bases are TGTGCCAGCACTGTGTCCCACTCGGGGGAGCAGTTCTTC. Its protein product is CASTVSHSGEQFF.

The rearrangement uses TRBV19 and TRBJ2-1; TRBD1 matches 9 bases. CDR1 LNHDA and CDR2 SQIVND come from the germline V gene (reference sequence). V trimming: 6 bases; J trimming: 1 base; junction bases outside the gene matches: 4. The CDR3 extends over 15 amino acids. The CDR3 protein is CASSPGQGSYNEQFF. The CDR3 DNA reads as TGTGCCAGTAGCCCGGGACAGGGATCCTACAATGAGCAGTTCTTC.

The table lists this clonotype with a count of one. CDR3 loop: CASSLGTSGSRTGELFF. CDR3 coding DNA: TGTGCCAGCAGCTTGGGGACTAGCGGGAGTCGGACCGGGGAGCTGTTTTTT. The chain recombines TRBV7-9 with TRBJ2-2, with TRBD2 matching 14 bases. The CDR3 has 17 residues. Germline trimming cut 3 bases from V and 5 bases from J; bases unmatched to any gene: 5. Germline assignment: CDR1 SEHNR and CDR2 FQNEAQ (reference sequence).

This chain uses TRBV7-8 with TRBJ2-6; 7 bases line up with TRBD1. From germline, CDR1 is SGHVS and CDR2 FQNEAQ. This CDR3 contains 16 residues. Germline trimming cut 3 bases from V and 3 bases from J; bases unmatched to any gene: 5. The CDR3 DNA is TGTGCCAGCAGCTTTCAGACAGGGTATGGGGCCAACGTCCTGACTTTC. Amino acid sequence: CASSFQTGYGANVLTF.

This clonotype was observed a few times. The chain has TRBV30 and TRBJ1-2; TRBD1 is a possible D gene (6 bases). The germline V gene encodes CDR1 GTSNPN and CDR2 SVGIG (reference sequence). The CDR3 totals 13 residues. V was shortened by 5 bases and J by 8 bases, with 18 bases between the two germline ends. This chain's CDR3 is CAWDLGAPSGYTF. CDR3 bases: TGTGCCTGGGATCTGGGGGCTCCCTCGGGCTACACCTTC.

V usage is TRBV15 and J usage is TRBJ1-2; 9 positions agree with TRBD1. CDR3 length equals 17 residues. Per germline, CDR1 LNHNV and CDR2 YYDKDF (reference sequence). After removal of 0 bases from V and 8 bases from J, the junction contained 13 bases not matched to a gene. CDR3 bases: TGTGCCACCAGCAGAGACTTTTGGGGACAGGGTAGTCGGGGCTACACCTTC. It is translated as CATSRDFWGQGSRGYTF.

The chain employs TRBV5-1 and TRBJ2-7; a weak D match, TRBD2 (5 bases). The V end lost 4 bases, the J end lost 2 bases, and 16 bases lay between the germline ends. The CDR3 consists of 15 residues. Germline V lookup: CDR1 SGHRS, CDR2 YFSETQ. The CDR3, as DNA: TGCGCCAGCAGCCCTTCTGGCGGGTGGGCCTACGAGCAGTACTTC. Its translation: CASSPSGGWAYEQYF.

The genes are TRBV9 and TRBJ2-2; 7 bases fit TRBD2. The CDR3 is 15 residues long. Germline V CDR1 and CDR2: SGDLS, YYNGEE. V was pared by 3 bases and J by 3 bases, with 5 bases of the junction left unmatched. The chain's CDR3 is CASSASGGDTGELFF. CDR3 sequence (DNA): TGTGCCAGCAGCGCGTCGGGAGGTGACACCGGGGAGCTGTTTTTT.

The genes are TRBV3-1 and TRBJ1-5, with D possibly matching TRBD1 (5 bases). CDR1 is LGHDT and CDR2 is YNNKEL in the germline V gene (reference sequence). V was trimmed by 1 base and J by 7 bases, leaving 8 bases between them. The CDR3 length is 13 residues. The CDR3 reads CASSQGRVQPQHF. The CDR3 DNA reads as TGTGCCAGCAGCCAAGGCAGGGTCCAGCCCCAGCATTTT.

This clonotype was observed a single time. The rearrangement links TRBV20-1 to TRBJ2-7; D may be TRBD1 (6 bases). The CDR3 is 12 residues long. Per germline, CDR1 DFQATT and CDR2 SNEGSKA (reference sequence). V lost 3 bases to trimming and J lost 4 bases, with 10 bases between them. In DNA form, the CDR3 reads TGCAGTGCTAGCCCCGACAGGTACGAGCAGTACTTC. Protein: CSASPDRYEQYF.

The chain has TRBV6-2 or TRBV6-3 and TRBJ2-2; 8 bases agree with TRBD2. The CDR3 runs 14 residues. Germline CDR1 and CDR2: MNHEY and SVGEGT. V shed 5 bases and J 6 bases; nucleotides not matched to a gene: 5. CDR3 coding DNA: TGTGCCAGCAGTCTAATGGGACTAGCCGGGGAGCTGTTTTTT. Its protein product is CASSLMGLAGELFF.

The genes are TRBV28 and TRBJ2-7; D gene ambiguous. Germline V CDR1 and CDR2: MDHEN, SYDVKM. Trimming left V 5 bases short and J 6 bases short, with 20 bases between. The CDR3 sequence is 15 residues long. The CDR3 here is CASSPPRLLDSEQYF. CDR3 sequence (DNA): TGTGCCAGCAGTCCCCCTCGGCTCCTCGATTCCGAGCAGTACTTC.

The chain links TRBV18 to TRBJ1-1; D is uncertain. V was trimmed by 3 bases and J by 6 bases, leaving 11 bases between them. Germline-derived CDR1 and CDR2 are KGHSH and LQKENI. This CDR3 spans 13 amino acids. The CDR3 sequence: CASSPDLLSEAFF. The CDR3 DNA reads TGTGCCAGCTCACCGGATTTACTTTCTGAAGCTTTCTTT.

The rearrangement links TRBV29-1 to TRBJ2-2, with a tentative D call TRBD1 (5 bases). Germline V gene lookup returns CDR1 SQVTM and CDR2 ANQGSEA. The V end lost 7 bases, the J end lost 5 bases, and 11 bases lay between the germline ends. This CDR3 is 12 amino acids long. The CDR3 DNA reads as TGCAGCGCAAGGGGCGGTACCGGGGAGCTGTTTTTT. Protein product: CSARGGTGELFF.

This clonotype was seen only a few times. The chain is built from TRBV5-1 and TRBJ1-1; unclear D gene. The germline CDR1 and CDR2 sequences are SGHRS and YFSETQ. The CDR3 length is 15 residues. V lost 1 base and J lost 1, with 11 bases in between. CDR3 in amino acids: CASSLLSGRNTEAFF. The DNA of the CDR3 is TGCGCCAGCAGCTTGCTTTCTGGGCGGAACACTGAAGCTTTCTTT.

CDR3 loop: CASTTPGRENSPLHF. Written as DNA, the CDR3 is TGTGCCAGCACCACCCCAGGGAGGGAGAATTCACCCCTCCACTTT. This chain connects TRBV7-8 to TRBJ1-6, with D perhaps TRBD1 (5 bases). Germline lookup yields CDR1 SGHVS and CDR2 FQNEAQ. There are 15 residues in the CDR3. V was shortened by 7 bases and J by 7 bases, with 17 bases between the two germline ends.

This clonotype was detected only a few times. The gene calls are TRBV30 and TRBJ2-7; TRBD2 agrees at 8 bases. Germline CDR1 is GTSNPN and CDR2 is SVGIG (reference sequence). The CDR3 is 15 amino acids. V lost 1 base to trimming and J lost 6 bases; unmatched junction nucleotides: 11. CDR3 sequence (DNA): TGTGCCTGGAGTGATACTAGCGGAGCCCGGGGCGAGCAGTACTTC. Translated, it gives CAWSDTSGARGEQYF.

This chain joins TRBV5-1 and TRBJ2-6; TRBD1 matches 10 bases. Germline CDR1 SGHRS, CDR2 YFSETQ. The CDR3 has 16 residues. The ends lost 8 bases at V and 1 base at J; junction bases unmatched: 6. As DNA, the CDR3 is TGCGCCAGTAAGACAGGGGGCGCATCTGGGGCCAACGTCCTGACTTTC. This sequence encodes CASKTGGASGANVLTF.

The table lists this clonotype with a count of one. CDR3 protein: CASSPDRRGYDTEAFF. The DNA of the CDR3 is TGTGCCAGCAGCCCGGATCGGAGGGGATATGACACTGAAGCTTTCTTT. The chain carries TRBV7-9 and TRBJ1-1; a weak D match, TRBD1 (5 bases). V lost 5 bases, J lost 3 bases, and 19 bases lay in between. Germline assignment: CDR1 SEHNR and CDR2 FQNEAQ (reference sequence). This CDR3 is 16 amino acids long.

V and J are TRBV20-1 and TRBJ1-1, with 7 bases lining up with TRBD1. After removal of 5 bases from V and 3 bases from J, the junction contained 3 bases not matched to a gene. Germline-derived CDR1 and CDR2 are DFQATT and SNEGSKA (reference sequence). This CDR3 contains 12 residues. In DNA form, the CDR3 reads TGCAGTGCTCGTACAGGGGACACTGAAGCTTTCTTT. Translated: CSARTGDTEAFF.

The table lists this clonotype with a count of one. The chain uses TRBV20-1 and TRBJ2-3, with no clear D. Germline lookup yields CDR1 DFQATT and CDR2 SNEGSKA (reference sequence). The CDR3 spans 12 residues. Trimming stripped 6 bases from V and 0 bases from J, with 7 bases between. The DNA for the CDR3 is TGCAGTGCCATACCTAGCACAGATACGCAGTATTTT. This encodes CSAIPSTDTQYF.

V is TRBV24-1 and J is TRBJ1-5; D is undetermined. The V end was cut by 9 bases, the J end by 3 bases, with 11 bases between. CDR3 size: 13 residues. Germline assignment: CDR1 KGHDR and CDR2 SFDVKD. CDR3 nucleotide sequence: TGTGCCACCCAGTTAAGACCCAATCAGCCCCAGCATTTT. This translates into CATQLRPNQPQHF.

The chain uses TRBV4-1 and TRBJ1-2; TRBD1 matches 12 bases. The length of the CDR3 is 17 residues. CDR1 is MGHRA, CDR2 YSYEKL, per germline. The V gene end was trimmed by 3 bases and the J gene end by 6 bases; junction bases not matched to a gene: 11. The CDR3 loop reads CASSHLGTGGVWNGYTF. CDR3 sequence (DNA): TGCGCCAGCAGCCACCTCGGGACAGGGGGCGTCTGGAATGGCTACACCTTC.

The chain carries TRBV6-6 and TRBJ2-1; 13 bases match TRBD2. The CDR3 sequence is 15 residues long. The germline gives CDR1 MNHNY, CDR2 SVGAGI (reference sequence). Trimming removed 6 bases from V and 8 bases from J; junction bases left unmatched: 7. Here the CDR3 reads CASSLLAGGSYEQFF. The CDR3 nucleotides are TGTGCCAGCAGCCTACTAGCGGGGGGGAGTTATGAGCAGTTCTTC.

The chain is built from TRBV20-1 and TRBJ2-5, with 8 bases matching TRBD2. The CDR3 covers 16 residues. V trimming: 0 bases; J trimming: 0 bases; junction bases outside the gene matches: 6. Germline CDR1 is DFQATT and CDR2 is SNEGSKA (reference sequence). The CDR3 DNA is TGCAGTGCTAGAGAATTACTAGCGGAAGACCAAGAGACCCAGTACTTC. It yields the protein CSARELLAEDQETQYF.

This chain uses TRBV4-2 with TRBJ1-1, with D unclear. The germline gives CDR1 LGHNA, CDR2 YNFKEQ. The CDR3 totals 14 residues. V was cut by 4 bases and J by 2 bases, with 11 bases left in between. CDR3 nucleotide sequence: TGTGCCAGCAGCCCCGACGGGGAAAACACTGAAGCTTTCTTT. Protein product: CASSPDGENTEAFF.

This sequence joins TRBV19 and TRBJ1-1; D not resolved. Germline assignment: CDR1 LNHDA and CDR2 SQIVND (reference sequence). Trimming took 11 bases from V and 1 from J, leaving 14 bases between them. CDR3 length: 13 amino acids. The CDR3 loop reads CAVKTGENTEAFF. In DNA, the CDR3 is TGTGCCGTAAAGACGGGAGAGAACACTGAAGCTTTCTTT.